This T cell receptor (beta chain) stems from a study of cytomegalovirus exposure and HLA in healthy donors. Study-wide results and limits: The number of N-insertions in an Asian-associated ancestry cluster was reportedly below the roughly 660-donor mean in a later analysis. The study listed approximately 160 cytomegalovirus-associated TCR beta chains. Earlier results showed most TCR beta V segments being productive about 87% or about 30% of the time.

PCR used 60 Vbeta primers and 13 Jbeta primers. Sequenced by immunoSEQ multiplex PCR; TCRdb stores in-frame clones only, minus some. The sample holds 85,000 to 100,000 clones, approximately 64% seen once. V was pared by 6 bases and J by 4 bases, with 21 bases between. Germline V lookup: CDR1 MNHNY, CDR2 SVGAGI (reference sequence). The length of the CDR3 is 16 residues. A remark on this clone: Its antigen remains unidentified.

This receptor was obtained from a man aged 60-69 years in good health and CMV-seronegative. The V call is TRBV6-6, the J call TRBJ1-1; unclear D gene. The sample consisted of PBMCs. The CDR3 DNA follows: TGTGCCAGCAGGTCCAACATTTTGGCGCTAGGCACTGAAGCTTTCTTT. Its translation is CASRSNILALGTEAFF.